These 27 T cell receptor beta chains were all obtained from the same sample, sequenced in a study of T-cell memory formation after mild COVID-19. TCRdb passed the 5' RACE reads through MiXCR, listing each CDR3 protein once. This sample has 300,000 or so distinct CDR3 sequences, with approximately 15% found just once. Material for sequencing was PBMCs or a T cell subset sorted from them (not recorded which). The receptors were gathered from a man younger than 30 who had mild COVID-19 (a few samples of this study predate the infection). Cell type and time point are not known.

This clonotype occurred a few times. The chain joins TRBV10-3 to TRBJ2-5, with D unresolved. In germline, CDR1 is ENHRY, CDR2 SYGVKD. The CDR3 is 14 amino acids. V was shortened by 6 bases and J by 1 base, with 12 bases between the two germline ends. The CDR3 nucleotides read TGTGCCATCAGCGAGGCCGGGTTCCAAGAGACCCAGTACTTC. Protein sequence: CAISEAGFQETQYF.

This clonotype was seen a few times. The rearrangement joins TRBV7-8 to TRBJ2-2; 7 bases are shared with TRBD2. The length of the CDR3 is 17 residues. Trimming removed 1 base from V and 6 bases from J; junction bases left unmatched: 11. Germline V gives CDR1 SGHVS, CDR2 FQNEAQ. The CDR3 sequence: CASSLGGGSLRAGELFF. Written as DNA, the CDR3 is TGTGCCAGCAGCTTAGGGGGGGGGAGCCTTAGGGCCGGGGAGCTGTTTTTT.

This clonotype was picked up many times. This chain connects TRBV7-2 to TRBJ2-4, with D possibly TRBD1 on 6 matching bases. CDR1 and CDR2 (germline): SGHTA, FQGNSA. CDR3 length equals 14 residues. Trimming stripped 0 bases from V and 8 bases from J, with 11 bases between. For the CDR3, the DNA is TGTGCCAGCAGCTTAGCCGCAGGGGTGGACATTCAGTACTTC. It is translated as CASSLAAGVDIQYF.

CDR3: CSVGPGDDYGYTF. The CDR3 nucleotides are TGCAGCGTTGGTCCGGGAGACGACTATGGCTACACCTTC. The J gene is TRBJ1-2, the V gene TRBV29-1; D is undetermined. CDR1 is SQVTM and CDR2 is ANQGSEA in the germline V gene. Trimming left V 4 bases short and J 3 bases short, with 12 bases between. CDR3 length equals 13 residues.

There are many counts of this clonotype. The rearrangement links TRBV28 to TRBJ1-3; maybe TRBD1 (5 bases). V dropped 6 bases and J dropped 2 bases, with 14 bases sitting between them. Germline V gene data show CDR1 as MDHEN and CDR2 as SYDVKM. The CDR3 runs to 15 residues. CDR3 sequence: CASSLAGAAGNTIYF. The CDR3 DNA follows: TGTGCCAGCAGCCTGGCCGGGGCAGCTGGAAACACCATATATTTT.

This clonotype was recorded a few times. The rearrangement links TRBV4-1 to TRBJ1-2; 9 bases fit TRBD1. The CDR3 loop spans 15 amino acids. V lost 3 bases and J lost 3; bases outside the gene matches: 5. Germline CDR1 is MGHRA and CDR2 is YSYEKL. As DNA, the CDR3 is TGCGCCAGCAGCCAGAGCACAGGGGGCCACTATGGCTACACCTTC. This encodes CASSQSTGGHYGYTF.

The genes are TRBV12-3 or TRBV12-4 and TRBJ2-1; maybe TRBD2 (5 bases). The CDR3 has 15 amino acids. V was trimmed by 7 bases and J by 3 bases, leaving 16 bases between them. The CDR3: CASTVDYFGYNEQFF. The DNA for the CDR3 is TGTGCCAGCACCGTCGACTATTTTGGCTACAATGAGCAGTTCTTC.

This clonotype was counted ten times or more. The chain joins TRBV11-1 to TRBJ2-5; D uncertain. CDR3 size: 11 residues. V dropped 5 bases and J dropped 5 bases, with 6 bases sitting between them. Germline V gene data show CDR1 as SGHAT and CDR2 as FQDESV (reference sequence). CDR3 sequence (DNA): TGTGCCAGCAGCACCCGGGAGACCCAGTACTTC. This sequence encodes CASSTRETQYF.

In this sample, this clonotype turned up a few times. The chain employs TRBV12-3 or TRBV12-4 and TRBJ2-1; 8 bases align to TRBD2. This CDR3 is built from 15 residues. V lost 6 bases, J lost 4 bases, and 8 bases stayed unmatched. CDR3 in DNA: TGTGCCAGCAGGGCTGAGCGGGGGCCTTACAATGAGCAGTTCTTC. Residues: CASRAERGPYNEQFF.

This clonotype was observed many times. The chain joins TRBV11-2 to TRBJ2-3; unclear D gene. The CDR3 has 14 amino acids. Per germline, CDR1 SGHAT and CDR2 FQNNGV. Trimming took off 6 bases at V and 0 bases at J, with 10 bases between the two ends. The DNA of the CDR3 is TGTGCCAGCAGTTCGCCCTCTAGCACAGATACGCAGTATTTT. This encodes CASSSPSSTDTQYF.

The gene calls are TRBV7-9 and TRBJ2-7; a possible D gene is TRBD2 (6 bases). Trimming stripped 3 bases from V and 6 bases from J, with 15 bases between. The CDR3 contains 14 residues. Germline V gene sequence: CDR1 SEHNR, CDR2 FQNEAQ (reference sequence). The CDR3 loop reads CASSLGGARSEQYV. The DNA for the CDR3 is TGTGCCAGCAGCTTGGGGGGAGCTCGGAGCGAGCAGTACGTC.

This clonotype came up a few times. V is TRBV20-1 and J is TRBJ2-1; 8 bases align to TRBD2. V dropped 1 base and J dropped 9; count of bases not matched to a gene: 8. CDR1 and CDR2 from the germline V gene are DFQATT and SNEGSKA (reference sequence). This CDR3 contains 14 residues. The CDR3 loop is CSARVTGGQGEQFF. CDR3 nucleotides: TGCAGTGCTAGAGTGACGGGGGGGCAGGGTGAGCAGTTCTTC.

The chain combines TRBV20-1 with TRBJ2-1, with 9 bases matching TRBD1. This CDR3 contains 14 residues. Germline values: CDR1 DFQATT, CDR2 SNEGSKA (reference sequence). V gave up 5 bases and J gave up 3 bases; unmatched junction bases: 5. The chain's CDR3 is CSASGTGFYNEQFF. For the CDR3, the DNA is TGCAGTGCTTCCGGGACAGGGTTCTACAATGAGCAGTTCTTC.

This clonotype showed up many times. J is TRBJ2-4 and V is TRBV7-2; 8 positions agree with TRBD1. Germline lookup yields CDR1 SGHTA and CDR2 FQGNSA. This CDR3 is 14 amino acids long. With 5 bases clipped from V and 3 bases from J, the junction kept 3 bases outside the gene matches. Here the CDR3 reads CASSPTGDKNIQYF. The CDR3 nucleotides read TGTGCCAGCAGCCCGACAGGGGACAAAAACATTCAGTACTTC.

The chain recombines TRBV10-3 with TRBJ2-5; perhaps TRBD1 as D (6 bases). This CDR3 region has 14 residues. CDR1 is ENHRY and CDR2 is SYGVKD in the germline V gene. Trimming left V 2 bases short and J 2 bases short, with 9 bases between. The CDR3 loop is CAISERQEQETQYF. The CDR3 DNA follows: TGTGCCATCAGTGAGCGACAGGAGCAAGAGACCCAGTACTTC.

V and J are TRBV6-2 or TRBV6-3 and TRBJ2-3; maybe TRBD1 (6 bases). Trimming pared 2 bases from V and 2 bases from J, leaving 11 bases between. Germline assignment: CDR1 MNHEY and CDR2 SVGEGT. This CDR3 is 15 amino acids long. CDR3 amino acids: CASSYRTVSTDTQYF. CDR3 coding DNA: TGTGCCAGCAGTTACCGGACAGTCTCCACAGATACGCAGTATTTT.

The rearrangement links TRBV6-4 to TRBJ1-6; 8 bases fit TRBD1. CDR1 is MRHNA, CDR2 SNTAGT, per germline. The V and J ends lost 4 bases and 0 bases, in that order; junction bases with no gene match: 11. This CDR3 has 19 amino acids. This CDR3 reads CASSGNPNRGSSYNSPLHF. The CDR3 DNA is TGTGCCAGCAGTGGAAACCCAAACAGGGGGAGCTCCTATAATTCACCCCTCCACTTT.

This clonotype was seen only a few times. The chain combines TRBV10-3 with TRBJ2-7, with D unresolved. V lost 2 bases to trimming and J lost 2 bases, with 13 bases between them. There are 15 residues in the CDR3. Germline lookup yields CDR1 ENHRY and CDR2 SYGVKD. CDR3 nucleotide sequence: TGTGCCATCAGTGAGGCTGGGGTGGGTGCCTACGAGCAGTACGTC. Translation: CAISEAGVGAYEQYV.

This chain joins TRBV4-2 and TRBJ2-3; D possibly corresponds to TRBD2 (6 bases). Germline-derived CDR1 and CDR2 are LGHNA and YNFKEQ. V gave up 2 bases and J gave up 5 bases, with 17 bases separating them. This CDR3 comprises 16 residues. CDR3 sequence: CASSQNLRGSGDTQYF. The CDR3 coding sequence is TGTGCCAGCAGCCAAAACTTGCGGGGCTCTGGAGATACGCAGTATTTT.

J is TRBJ1-5 and V is TRBV5-6; D is undetermined. V lost 0 bases and J lost 7, with 8 bases in between. CDR1 is SGHDT and CDR2 is YYEEEE in the germline V gene. This CDR3 comprises 13 residues. The CDR3 DNA sequence: TGTGCCAGCAGCTTGGTTTCGGGGCAGCCCCAGCATTTT. It yields the protein CASSLVSGQPQHF.

This clonotype was seen at least ten times. The chain combines TRBV5-1 with TRBJ2-3; no firm D call. This CDR3 is 16 amino acids long. Looked up from germline, CDR1 is SGHRS and CDR2 is YFSETQ. Trimming left V 4 bases short and J 1 base short, with 16 bases between. CDR3 in DNA: TGCGCCAGCAGCCTTGGCGTATTAGCCGGCACAGATACGCAGTATTTT. Its translation is CASSLGVLAGTDTQYF.

V gene TRBV29-1 combines with J gene TRBJ2-5; D is perhaps TRBD2 (5 bases). The V and J ends lost 1 base and 5 bases respectively, with 8 bases between them. Per germline, CDR1 SQVTM and CDR2 ANQGSEA. The CDR3 is 12 residues long. CDR3 DNA: TGCAGCGTTGAAGTAGGCGGGGAGACCCAGTACTTC. This translates into CSVEVGGETQYF.

A few counts support this clonotype. This chain joins TRBV7-9 and TRBJ1-2, with 11 nucleotides matching TRBD1. V was pared by 6 bases and J by 6 bases, with 9 bases of the junction left unmatched. The CDR3 consists of 15 residues. The germline gives CDR1 SEHNR, CDR2 FQNEAQ (reference sequence). The CDR3 spells CASRAIRDRGDGYTF. CDR3 DNA sequence: TGTGCCAGCAGGGCTATCCGGGACAGGGGGGATGGCTACACCTTC. Together with reference TRBV7-9 and TRBJ1-2, the CDR3 gives the full variable domain: DTGVSQNPRHKITKRGQNVTFRCDPISEHNRLYWYRQTLGQGPEFLTYFQNEAQLEKSRLLSDRFSAERPKGSFSTLEIQRTEQGDSAMYLCASRAIRDRGDGYTFGSGTRLTVV.

V and J are TRBV5-4 and TRBJ1-2; D gene unclear. CDR1 is SGHNT, CDR2 YYREEE, per germline (reference sequence). This CDR3 is 15 amino acids long. The V end was cut by 3 bases, the J end by 2 bases, with 14 bases between. DNA for the CDR3: TGTGCCAGCAGCTCCTCTCCGGGAGCCAACTATGGCTACACCTTC. Protein product: CASSSSPGANYGYTF.

The CDR3 nucleotides are TGCGCCAGCCGACCAGGGCAGCTCTATAATTCACCCCTCCACTTT. The encoded protein is CASRPGQLYNSPLHF. The J gene is TRBJ1-6, the V gene TRBV5-1, with TRBD1 as a possible D gene (5 bases). The CDR3 runs 15 residues. Germline-derived CDR1 and CDR2 are SGHRS and YFSETQ. The V end lost 7 bases, the J end lost 3 bases, and 14 bases lay between the germline ends.

This clonotype appeared a few times. The chain is built from TRBV7-2 and TRBJ1-4; D gene unclear. This CDR3 is built from 14 residues. The germline V gene has CDR1 SGHTA and CDR2 FQGNSA. Trimming took 0 bases from V and 7 from J, leaving 9 bases between them. The CDR3 sequence is CASSLAYGGEKLFF. The CDR3 nucleotides are TGTGCCAGCAGCTTAGCGTATGGAGGTGAAAAACTGTTTTTT.

V and J are TRBV7-3 and TRBJ2-3, with 8 positions matching TRBD2. The germline CDR1 and CDR2 sequences are SGHTA and FQGTGA. V was clipped by 5 bases and J by 1 base; unmatched bases: 5. CDR3 length equals 15 residues. The CDR3 region has the DNA TGTGCCAGCAGCCCCCAGACTAGCGGCACAGATACGCAGTATTTT. Protein sequence: CASSPQTSGTDTQYF.